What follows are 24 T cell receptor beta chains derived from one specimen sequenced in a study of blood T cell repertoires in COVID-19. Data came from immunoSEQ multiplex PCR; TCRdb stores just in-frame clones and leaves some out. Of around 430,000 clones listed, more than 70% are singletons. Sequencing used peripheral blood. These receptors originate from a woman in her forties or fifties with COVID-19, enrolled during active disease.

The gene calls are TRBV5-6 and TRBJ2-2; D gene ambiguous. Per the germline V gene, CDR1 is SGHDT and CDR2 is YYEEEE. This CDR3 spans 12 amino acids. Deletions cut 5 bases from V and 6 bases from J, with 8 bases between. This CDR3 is CASSPGSGELFF. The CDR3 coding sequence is TGTGCCAGCAGTCCAGGATCCGGGGAGCTGTTTTTT.

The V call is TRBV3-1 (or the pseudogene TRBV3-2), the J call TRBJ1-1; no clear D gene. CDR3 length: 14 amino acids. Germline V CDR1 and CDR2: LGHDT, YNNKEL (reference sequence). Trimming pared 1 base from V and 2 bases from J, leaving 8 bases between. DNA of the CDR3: TGTGCCAGCAGCCAAGGGTACGGTAACACTGAAGCTTTCTTT. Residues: CASSQGYGNTEAFF.

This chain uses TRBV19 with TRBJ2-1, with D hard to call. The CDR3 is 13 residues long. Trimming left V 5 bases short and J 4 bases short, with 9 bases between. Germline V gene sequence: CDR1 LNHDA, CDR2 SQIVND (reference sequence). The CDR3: CASSAIPYNEQFF. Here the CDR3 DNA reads TGTGCCAGTAGTGCGATACCGTACAATGAGCAGTTCTTC. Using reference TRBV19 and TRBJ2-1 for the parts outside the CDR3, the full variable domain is DGGITQSPKYLFRKEGQNVTLSCEQNLNHDAMYWYRQDPGQGLRLIYYSQIVNDFQKGDIAEGYSVSREKKESFPLTVTSAQKNPTAFYLCASSAIPYNEQFFGPGTRLTVL.

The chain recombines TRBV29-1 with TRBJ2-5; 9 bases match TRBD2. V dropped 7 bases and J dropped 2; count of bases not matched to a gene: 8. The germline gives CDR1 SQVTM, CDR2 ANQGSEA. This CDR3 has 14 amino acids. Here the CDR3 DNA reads TGCAGCGCCCGGCGCGGGGGGGCTCAAGAGACCCAGTACTTC. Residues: CSARRGGAQETQYF.

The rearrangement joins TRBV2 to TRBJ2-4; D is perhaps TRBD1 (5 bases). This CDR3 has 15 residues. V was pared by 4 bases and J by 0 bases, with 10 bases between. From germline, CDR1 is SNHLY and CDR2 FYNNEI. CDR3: CASSADSQAKNIQYF. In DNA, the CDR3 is TGTGCCAGCAGTGCCGACAGTCAAGCCAAAAACATTCAGTACTTC.

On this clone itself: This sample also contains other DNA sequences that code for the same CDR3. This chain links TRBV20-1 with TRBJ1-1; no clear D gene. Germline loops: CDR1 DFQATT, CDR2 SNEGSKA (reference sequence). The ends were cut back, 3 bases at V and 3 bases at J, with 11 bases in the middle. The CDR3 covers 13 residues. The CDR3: CSASGGGYTEAFF. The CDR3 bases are TGCAGTGCTAGTGGCGGAGGGTACACTGAAGCTTTCTTT.

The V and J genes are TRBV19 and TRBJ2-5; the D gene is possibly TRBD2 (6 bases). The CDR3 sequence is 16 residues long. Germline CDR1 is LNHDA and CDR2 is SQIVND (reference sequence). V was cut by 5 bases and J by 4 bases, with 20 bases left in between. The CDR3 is CASSLGDFPLGETQYF. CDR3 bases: TGTGCCAGTAGTCTGGGGGACTTCCCGTTAGGAGAGACCCAGTACTTC.

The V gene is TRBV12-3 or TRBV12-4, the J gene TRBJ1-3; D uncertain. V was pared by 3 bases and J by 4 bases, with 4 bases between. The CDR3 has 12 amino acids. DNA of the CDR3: TGTGCCAGCAGTTTCTCCGGAAACACCATATATTTT. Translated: CASSFSGNTIYF.

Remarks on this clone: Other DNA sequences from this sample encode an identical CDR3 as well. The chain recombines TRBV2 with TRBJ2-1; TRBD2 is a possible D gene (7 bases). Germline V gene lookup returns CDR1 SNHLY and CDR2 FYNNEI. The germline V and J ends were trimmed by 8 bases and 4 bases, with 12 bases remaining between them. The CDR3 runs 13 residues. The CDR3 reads CASGGGSYNEQFF. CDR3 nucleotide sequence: TGTGCCAGCGGGGGGGGCTCTTACAATGAGCAGTTCTTC.

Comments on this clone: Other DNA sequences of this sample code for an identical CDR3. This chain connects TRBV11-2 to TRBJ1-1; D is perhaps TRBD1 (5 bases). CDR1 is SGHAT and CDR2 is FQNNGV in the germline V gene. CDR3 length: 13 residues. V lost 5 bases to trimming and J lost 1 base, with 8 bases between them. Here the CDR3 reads CASSLDRNTEAFF. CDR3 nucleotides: TGTGCCAGCAGCCTCGACAGGAACACTGAAGCTTTCTTT.

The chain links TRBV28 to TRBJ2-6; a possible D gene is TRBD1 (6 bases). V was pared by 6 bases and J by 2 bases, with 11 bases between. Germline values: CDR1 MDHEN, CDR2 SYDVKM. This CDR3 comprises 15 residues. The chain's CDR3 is CASSPGVAGANVLTF. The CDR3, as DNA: TGTGCCAGCAGCCCAGGGGTTGCTGGGGCCAACGTCCTGACTTTC.

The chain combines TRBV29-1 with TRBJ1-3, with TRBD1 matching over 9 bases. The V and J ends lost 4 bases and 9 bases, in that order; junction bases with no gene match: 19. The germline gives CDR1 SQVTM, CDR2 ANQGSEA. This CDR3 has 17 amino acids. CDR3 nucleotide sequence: TGCAGCGTTGCTCAGACTTCCGGGACAGGGTTTGGGAGCACCATATATTTT. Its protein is CSVAQTSGTGFGSTIYF.

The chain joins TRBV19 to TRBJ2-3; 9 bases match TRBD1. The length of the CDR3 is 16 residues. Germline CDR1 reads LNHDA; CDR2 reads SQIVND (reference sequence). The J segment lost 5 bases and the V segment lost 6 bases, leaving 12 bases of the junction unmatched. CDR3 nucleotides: TGTGCCAGTAGCCCCTCCACAGGGGGCCTTGGAGATACGCAGTATTTT. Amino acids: CASSPSTGGLGDTQYF.

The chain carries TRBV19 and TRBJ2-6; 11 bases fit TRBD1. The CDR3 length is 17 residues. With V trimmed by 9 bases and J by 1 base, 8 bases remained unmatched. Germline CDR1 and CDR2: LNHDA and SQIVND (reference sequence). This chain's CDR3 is CASRPGQGVSGANVLTF. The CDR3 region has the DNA TGTGCCAGCCGGCCGGGACAGGGGGTGTCTGGGGCCAACGTCCTGACTTTC.

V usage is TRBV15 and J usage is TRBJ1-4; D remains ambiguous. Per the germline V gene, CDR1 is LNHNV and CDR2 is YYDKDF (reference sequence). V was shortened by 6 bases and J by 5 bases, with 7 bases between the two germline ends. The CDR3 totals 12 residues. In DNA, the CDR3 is TGTGCCACCAGGGAGGAGAATGAAAAACTGTTTTTT. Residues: CATREENEKLFF.

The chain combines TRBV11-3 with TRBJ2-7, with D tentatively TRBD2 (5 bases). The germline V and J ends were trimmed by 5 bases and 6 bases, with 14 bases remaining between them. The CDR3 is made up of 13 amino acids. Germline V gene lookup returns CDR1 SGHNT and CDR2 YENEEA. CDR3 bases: TGTGCCAGCAGCCCCGGACTCCGGGCCGAGCAGTACTTC. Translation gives CASSPGLRAEQYF.

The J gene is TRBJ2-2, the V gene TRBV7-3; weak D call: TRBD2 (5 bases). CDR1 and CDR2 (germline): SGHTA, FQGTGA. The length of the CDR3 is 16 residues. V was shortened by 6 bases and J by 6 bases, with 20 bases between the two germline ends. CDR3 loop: CASSSGRGSNAGELFF. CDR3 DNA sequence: TGTGCCAGCAGTTCTGGACGGGGATCCAACGCCGGGGAGCTGTTTTTT. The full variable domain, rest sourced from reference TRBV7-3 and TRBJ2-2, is GAGVSQTPSNKVTEKGKYVELRCDPISGHTALYWYRQSLGQGPEFLIYFQGTGAADDSGLPNDRFFAVRPEGSVSTLKIQRTERGDSAVYLCASSSGRGSNAGELFFGEGSRLTVL.

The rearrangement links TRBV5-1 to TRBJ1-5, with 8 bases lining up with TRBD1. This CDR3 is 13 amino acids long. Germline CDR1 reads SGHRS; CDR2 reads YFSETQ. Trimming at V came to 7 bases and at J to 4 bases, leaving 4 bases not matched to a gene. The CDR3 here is CASSTGGNQPQHF. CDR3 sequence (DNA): TGCGCCAGCTCTACAGGGGGTAATCAGCCCCAGCATTTT.

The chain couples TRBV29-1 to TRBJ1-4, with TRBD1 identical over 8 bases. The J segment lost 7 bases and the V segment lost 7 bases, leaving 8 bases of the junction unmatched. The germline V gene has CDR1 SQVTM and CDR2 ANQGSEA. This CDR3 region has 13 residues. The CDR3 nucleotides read TGCAGCGCAGAGGACAGGGTCGGTGAAAAACTGTTTTTT. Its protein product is CSAEDRVGEKLFF.

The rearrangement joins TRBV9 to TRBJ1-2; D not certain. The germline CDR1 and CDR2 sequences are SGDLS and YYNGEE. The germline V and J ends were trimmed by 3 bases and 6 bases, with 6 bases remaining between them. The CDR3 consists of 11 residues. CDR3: CASSATDGYTF. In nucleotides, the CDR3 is TGTGCCAGCAGCGCAACTGATGGCTACACCTTC.

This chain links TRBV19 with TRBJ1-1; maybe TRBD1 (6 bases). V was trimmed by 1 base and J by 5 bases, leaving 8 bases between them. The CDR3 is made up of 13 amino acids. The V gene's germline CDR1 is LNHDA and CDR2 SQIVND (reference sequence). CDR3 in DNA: TGTGCCAGTAGTATAGCAGGGGATACTGAAGCTTTCTTT. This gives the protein CASSIAGDTEAFF. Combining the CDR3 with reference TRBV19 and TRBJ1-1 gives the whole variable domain DGGITQSPKYLFRKEGQNVTLSCEQNLNHDAMYWYRQDPGQGLRLIYYSQIVNDFQKGDIAEGYSVSREKKESFPLTVTSAQKNPTAFYLCASSIAGDTEAFFGQGTRLTVV.

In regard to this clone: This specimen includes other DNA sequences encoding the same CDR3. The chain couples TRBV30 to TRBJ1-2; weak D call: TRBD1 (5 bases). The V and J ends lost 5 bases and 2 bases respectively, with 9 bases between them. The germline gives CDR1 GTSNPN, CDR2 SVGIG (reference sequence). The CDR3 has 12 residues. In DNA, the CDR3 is TGTGCCTGGGGGACTGGGAACTATGGCTACACCTTC. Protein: CAWGTGNYGYTF.

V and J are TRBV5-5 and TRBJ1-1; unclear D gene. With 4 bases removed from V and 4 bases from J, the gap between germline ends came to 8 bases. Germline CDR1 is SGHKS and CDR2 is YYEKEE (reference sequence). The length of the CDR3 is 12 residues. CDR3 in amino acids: CASSLSRTEAFF. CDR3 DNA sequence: TGTGCCAGCAGCCTTAGTCGCACTGAAGCTTTCTTT.

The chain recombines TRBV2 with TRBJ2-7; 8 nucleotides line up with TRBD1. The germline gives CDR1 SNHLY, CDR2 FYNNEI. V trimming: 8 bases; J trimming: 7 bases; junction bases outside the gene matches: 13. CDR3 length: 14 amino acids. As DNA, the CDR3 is TGTGCCAGCCGATTGAGGACAGGGTCGTTGGAGCAGTACTTC. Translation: CASRLRTGSLEQYF.